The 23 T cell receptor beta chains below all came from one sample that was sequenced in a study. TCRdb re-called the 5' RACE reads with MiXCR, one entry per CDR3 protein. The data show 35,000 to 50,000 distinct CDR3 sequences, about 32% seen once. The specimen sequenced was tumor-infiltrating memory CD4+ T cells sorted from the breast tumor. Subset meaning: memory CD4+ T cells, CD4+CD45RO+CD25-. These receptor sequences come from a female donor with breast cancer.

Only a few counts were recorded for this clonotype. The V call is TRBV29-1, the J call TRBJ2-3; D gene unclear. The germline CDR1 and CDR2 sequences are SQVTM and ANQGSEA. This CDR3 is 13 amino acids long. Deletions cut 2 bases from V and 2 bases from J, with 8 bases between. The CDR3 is CSVEWQFTDTQYF. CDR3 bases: TGCAGCGTTGAATGGCAGTTCACAGATACGCAGTATTTT.

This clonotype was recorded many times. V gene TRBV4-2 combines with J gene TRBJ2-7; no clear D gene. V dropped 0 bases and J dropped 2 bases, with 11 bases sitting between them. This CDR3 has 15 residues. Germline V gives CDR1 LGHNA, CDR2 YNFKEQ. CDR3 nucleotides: TGTGCCAGCAGCCAAGACTTAGCTACTCCCTACGAGCAGTACTTC. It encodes CASSQDLATPYEQYF.

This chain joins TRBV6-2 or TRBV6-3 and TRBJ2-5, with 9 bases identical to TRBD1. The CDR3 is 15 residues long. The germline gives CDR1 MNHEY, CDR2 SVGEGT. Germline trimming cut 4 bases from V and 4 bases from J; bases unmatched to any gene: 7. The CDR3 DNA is TGTGCCAGCAGTTCGGCGGGACAGGGATTAGAGACCCAGTACTTC. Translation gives CASSSAGQGLETQYF.

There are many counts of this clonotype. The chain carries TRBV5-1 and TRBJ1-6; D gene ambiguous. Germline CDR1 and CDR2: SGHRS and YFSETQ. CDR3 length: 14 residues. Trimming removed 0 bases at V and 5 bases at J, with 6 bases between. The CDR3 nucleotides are TGCGCCAGCAGCTTGGCCCAGGATAATTCACCCCTCCACTTT. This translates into CASSLAQDNSPLHF.

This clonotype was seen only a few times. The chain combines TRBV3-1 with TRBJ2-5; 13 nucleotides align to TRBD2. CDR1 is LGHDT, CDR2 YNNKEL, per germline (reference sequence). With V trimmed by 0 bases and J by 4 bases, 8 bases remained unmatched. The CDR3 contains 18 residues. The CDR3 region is CASSQDPMGLAGRETQYF. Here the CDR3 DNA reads TGTGCCAGCAGCCAAGATCCGATGGGACTAGCGGGACGAGAGACCCAGTACTTC.

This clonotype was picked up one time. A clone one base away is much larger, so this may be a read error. The DNA for the CDR3 is TGCGCCAGCAGCCTAACCAAGGGCGATGAGCAGTTCTTC. Translation: CASSLTKGDEQFF. This sequence joins TRBV5-1 and TRBJ2-1; D is undetermined. Germline-derived CDR1 and CDR2 are SGHRS and YFSETQ. CDR3 length: 13 residues. V lost 4 bases, J lost 8 bases, and 13 bases lay in between.

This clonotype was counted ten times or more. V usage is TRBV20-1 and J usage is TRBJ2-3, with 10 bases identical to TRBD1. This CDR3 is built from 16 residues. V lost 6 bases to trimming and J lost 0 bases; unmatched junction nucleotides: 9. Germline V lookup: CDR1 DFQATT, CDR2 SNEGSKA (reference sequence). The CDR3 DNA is TGCAGTGCCGTCCCGGGACAGGGGACCAGCACAGATACGCAGTATTTT. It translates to CSAVPGQGTSTDTQYF.

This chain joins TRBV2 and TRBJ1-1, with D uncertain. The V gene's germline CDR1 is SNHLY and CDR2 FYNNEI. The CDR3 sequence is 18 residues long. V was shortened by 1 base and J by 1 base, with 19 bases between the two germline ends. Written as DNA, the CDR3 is TGTGCCAGCAGTGAAGTGCCTGGGAGCCCGGCCCCGAACACTGAAGCTTTCTTT. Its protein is CASSEVPGSPAPNTEAFF. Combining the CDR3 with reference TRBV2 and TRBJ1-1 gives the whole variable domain EPEVTQTPSHQVTQMGQEVILRCVPISNHLYFYWYRQILGQKVEFLVSFYNNEISEKSEIFDDQFSVERPDGSNFTLKIRSTKLEDSAMYFCASSEVPGSPAPNTEAFFGQGTRLTVV.

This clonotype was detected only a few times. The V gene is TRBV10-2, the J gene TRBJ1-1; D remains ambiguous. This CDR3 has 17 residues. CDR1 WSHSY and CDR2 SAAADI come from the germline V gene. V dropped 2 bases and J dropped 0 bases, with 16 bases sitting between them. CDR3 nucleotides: TGCGCCAGCAGTGAGGCATTTAGGTCCGGCTTGAACACTGAAGCTTTCTTT. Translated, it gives CASSEAFRSGLNTEAFF.

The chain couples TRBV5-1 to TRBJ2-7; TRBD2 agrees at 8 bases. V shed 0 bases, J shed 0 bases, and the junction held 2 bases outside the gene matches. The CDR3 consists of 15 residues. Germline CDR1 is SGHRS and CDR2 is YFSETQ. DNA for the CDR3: TGCGCCAGCAGCTTGGGACTAGCGATCTCCTACGAGCAGTACTTC. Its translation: CASSLGLAISYEQYF.

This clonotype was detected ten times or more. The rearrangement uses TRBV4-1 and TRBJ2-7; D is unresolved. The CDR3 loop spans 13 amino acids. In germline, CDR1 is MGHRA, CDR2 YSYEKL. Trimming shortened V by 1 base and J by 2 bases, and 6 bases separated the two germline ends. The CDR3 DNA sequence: TGCGCCAGCAGCCAAGGCGGAACCTACGAGCAGTACTTC. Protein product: CASSQGGTYEQYF.

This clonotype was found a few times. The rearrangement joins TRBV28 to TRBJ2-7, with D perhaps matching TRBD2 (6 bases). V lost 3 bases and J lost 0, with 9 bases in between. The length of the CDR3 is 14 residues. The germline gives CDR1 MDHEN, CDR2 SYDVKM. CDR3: CASSFRGSSYEQYF. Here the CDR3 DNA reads TGTGCCAGCAGTTTCCGGGGGTCCTCCTACGAGCAGTACTTC.

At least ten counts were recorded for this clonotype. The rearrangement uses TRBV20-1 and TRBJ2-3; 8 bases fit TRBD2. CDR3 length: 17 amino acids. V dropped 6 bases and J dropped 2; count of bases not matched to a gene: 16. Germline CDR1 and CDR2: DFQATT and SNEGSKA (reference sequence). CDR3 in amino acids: CSAPGGGAPASTDTQYF. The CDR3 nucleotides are TGCAGTGCCCCGGGAGGGGGAGCGCCGGCGTCCACAGATACGCAGTATTTT.

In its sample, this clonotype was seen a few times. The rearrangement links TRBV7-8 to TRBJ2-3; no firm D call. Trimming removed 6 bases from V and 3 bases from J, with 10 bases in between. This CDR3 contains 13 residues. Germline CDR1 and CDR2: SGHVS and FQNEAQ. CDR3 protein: CASSPPSTDTQYF. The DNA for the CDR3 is TGTGCCAGCAGTCCCCCATCAACAGATACGCAGTATTTT.

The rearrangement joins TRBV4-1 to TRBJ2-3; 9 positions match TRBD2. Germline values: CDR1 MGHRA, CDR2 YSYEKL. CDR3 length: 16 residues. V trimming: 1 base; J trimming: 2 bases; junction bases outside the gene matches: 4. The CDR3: CASSQAAGGNTDTQYF. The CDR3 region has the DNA TGCGCCAGCAGCCAAGCGGCGGGAGGGAACACAGATACGCAGTATTTT.

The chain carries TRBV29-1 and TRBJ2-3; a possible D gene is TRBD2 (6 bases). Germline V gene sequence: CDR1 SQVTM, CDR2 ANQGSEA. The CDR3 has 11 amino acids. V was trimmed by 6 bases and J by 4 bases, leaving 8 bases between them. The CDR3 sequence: CSVGEADTQYF. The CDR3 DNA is TGCAGCGTCGGGGAGGCAGATACGCAGTATTTT.

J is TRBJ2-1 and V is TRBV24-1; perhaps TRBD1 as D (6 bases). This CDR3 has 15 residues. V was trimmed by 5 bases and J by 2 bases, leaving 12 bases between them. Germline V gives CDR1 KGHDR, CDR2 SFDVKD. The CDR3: CATSVGQGTYNEQFF. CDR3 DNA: TGTGCCACCAGTGTGGGTCAGGGGACCTACAATGAGCAGTTCTTC.

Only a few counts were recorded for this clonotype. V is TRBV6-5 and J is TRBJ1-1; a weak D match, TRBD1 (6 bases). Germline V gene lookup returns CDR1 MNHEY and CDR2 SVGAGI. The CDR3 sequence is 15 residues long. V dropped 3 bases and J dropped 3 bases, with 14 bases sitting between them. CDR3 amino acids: CASSYFSAGDTEAFF. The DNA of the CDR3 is TGTGCCAGCAGTTATTTTTCCGCAGGGGACACTGAAGCTTTCTTT.

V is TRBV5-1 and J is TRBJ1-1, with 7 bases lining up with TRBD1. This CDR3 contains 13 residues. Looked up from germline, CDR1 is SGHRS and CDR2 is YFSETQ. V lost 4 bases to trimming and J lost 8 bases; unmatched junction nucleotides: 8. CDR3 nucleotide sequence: TGCGCCAGCAGCCCTGACAGGGACGCAGAAGCTTTCTTT. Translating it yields CASSPDRDAEAFF.

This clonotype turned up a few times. The CDR3 is CASSARTGGQPQHF. The CDR3 DNA is TGTGCCAGCAGTGCCCGGACAGGTGGTCAGCCCCAGCATTTT. V and J are TRBV2 and TRBJ1-5; 7 bases are a match to TRBD1. V was clipped by 4 bases and J by 6 bases; unmatched bases: 6. This CDR3 is built from 14 residues. Per the germline V gene, CDR1 is SNHLY and CDR2 is FYNNEI.

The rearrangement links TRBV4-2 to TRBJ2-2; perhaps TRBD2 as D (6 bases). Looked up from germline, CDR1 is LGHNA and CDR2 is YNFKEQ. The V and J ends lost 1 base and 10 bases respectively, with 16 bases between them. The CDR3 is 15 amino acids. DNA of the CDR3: TGTGCCAGCAGCCAAGCCGGGACTGGGGCGGTGGAGCTGTTTTTT. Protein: CASSQAGTGAVELFF.

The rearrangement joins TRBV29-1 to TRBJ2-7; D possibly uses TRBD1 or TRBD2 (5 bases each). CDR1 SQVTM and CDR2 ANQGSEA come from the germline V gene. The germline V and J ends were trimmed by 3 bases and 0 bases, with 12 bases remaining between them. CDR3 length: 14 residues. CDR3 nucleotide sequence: TGCAGCGTTGACCCGGGACGGGGCTCCTACGAGCAGTACTTC. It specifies CSVDPGRGSYEQYF.

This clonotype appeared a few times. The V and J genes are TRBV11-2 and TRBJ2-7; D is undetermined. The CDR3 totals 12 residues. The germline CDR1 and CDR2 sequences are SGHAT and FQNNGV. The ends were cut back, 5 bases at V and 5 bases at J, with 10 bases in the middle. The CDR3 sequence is CASSRTVHEQYF. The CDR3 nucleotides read TGTGCCAGCAGCCGCACTGTTCACGAGCAGTACTTC. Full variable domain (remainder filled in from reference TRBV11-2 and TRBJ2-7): EAGVAQSPRYKIIEKRQSVAFWCNPISGHATLYWYQQILGQGPKLLIQFQNNGVVDDSQLPKDRFSAERLKGVDSTLKIQPAKLEDSAVYLCASSRTVHEQYFGPGTRLTVT.